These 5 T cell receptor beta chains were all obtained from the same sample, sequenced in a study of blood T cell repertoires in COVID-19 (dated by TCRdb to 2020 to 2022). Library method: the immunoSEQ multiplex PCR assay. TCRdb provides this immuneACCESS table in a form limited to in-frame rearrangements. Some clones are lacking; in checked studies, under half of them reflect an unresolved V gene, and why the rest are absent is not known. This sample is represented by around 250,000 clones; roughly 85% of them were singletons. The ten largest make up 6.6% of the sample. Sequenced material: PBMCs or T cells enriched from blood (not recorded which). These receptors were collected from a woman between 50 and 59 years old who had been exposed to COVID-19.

CDR3 DNA sequence: TGTGCCAGCAGCTTGGGGACTAGCGGGAACACCGGGGAGCTGTTTTTT. The encoded protein is CASSLGTSGNTGELFF. This rearrangement joins TRBV5-4 to TRBJ2-2; 10 bases match TRBD2. The germline CDR1 and CDR2 sequences are SGHNT and YYREEE (reference sequence). V gave up 0 bases and J gave up 1 base; unmatched junction bases: 0. This CDR3 has 16 amino acids.

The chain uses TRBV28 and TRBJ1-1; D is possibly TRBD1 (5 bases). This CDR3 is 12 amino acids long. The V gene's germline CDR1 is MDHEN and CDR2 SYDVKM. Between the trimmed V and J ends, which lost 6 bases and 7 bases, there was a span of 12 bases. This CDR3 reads CASRSTTGEAFF. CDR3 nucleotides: TGTGCCAGCAGATCAACCACAGGTGAAGCTTTCTTT.

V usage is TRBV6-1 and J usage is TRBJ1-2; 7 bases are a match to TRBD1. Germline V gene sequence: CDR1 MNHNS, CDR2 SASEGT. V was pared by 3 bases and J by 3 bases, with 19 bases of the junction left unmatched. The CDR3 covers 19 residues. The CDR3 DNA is TGTGCCAGCAGTGACCATTTGGGACAGTCCAATCGGCCCTACTATGGCTACACCTTC. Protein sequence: CASSDHLGQSNRPYYGYTF.

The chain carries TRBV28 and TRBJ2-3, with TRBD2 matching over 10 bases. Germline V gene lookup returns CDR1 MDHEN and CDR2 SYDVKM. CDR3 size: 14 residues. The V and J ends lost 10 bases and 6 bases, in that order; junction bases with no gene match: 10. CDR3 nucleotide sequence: TGTGCCACCCGCAGCGGGGGGGCCGATGATACGCAGTATTTT. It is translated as CATRSGGADDTQYF.

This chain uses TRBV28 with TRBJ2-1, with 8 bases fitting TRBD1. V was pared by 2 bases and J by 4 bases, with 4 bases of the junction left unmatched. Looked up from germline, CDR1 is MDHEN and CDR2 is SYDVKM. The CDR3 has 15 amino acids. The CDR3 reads CASSLTGGLYNEQFF. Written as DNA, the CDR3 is TGTGCCAGCAGTTTAACAGGGGGGCTTTACAATGAGCAGTTCTTC.